This passage covers 20 T cell receptor beta chains from one sample sequenced in a study of blood T cell repertoires in COVID-19. TCRdb's table, derived via immunoSEQ multiplex PCR, lists solely in-frame clones and lacks some. The data contain about 400,000 clones, over 75% of them singletons. Sequencing was performed on PBMCs or T cells enriched from blood (not recorded which). Source of these receptors: a woman aged 40 to 50 with acute COVID-19.

Points on this clone: A junction end diverges from the germline sequence, so it may reflect a read error. This chain uses TRBV12-5 with TRBJ2-1; 10 bases map to TRBD2. Germline CDR1 is LGHNT and CDR2 is FRNRAP. The CDR3 length is 18 residues. The CDR3 DNA sequence: TGTGCTAGTGGTTCCGCCTCTTTCAGCGGGGGGGCCTACGATGAGCAGTTCTTC. Its protein product is CASGSASFSGGAYDEQFF.

The V and J genes are TRBV5-4 and TRBJ1-3; 9 nucleotides align to TRBD1. V lost 2 bases, J lost 4 bases, and 4 bases stayed unmatched. Germline V CDR1 and CDR2: SGHNT, YYREEE (reference sequence). This CDR3 contains 15 residues. The CDR3 here is CASSFGTGRGNTIYF. The CDR3 nucleotides are TGTGCCAGCAGCTTCGGGACAGGGAGAGGAAACACCATATATTTT.

The J gene is TRBJ1-4, the V gene TRBV20-1, with D tentatively TRBD1 (5 bases). Germline CDR1 is DFQATT and CDR2 is SNEGSKA (reference sequence). There are 14 residues in the CDR3. V was clipped by 3 bases and J by 6 bases, with 14 bases between them. CDR3 region: CSASRGGRDEKLFF. DNA of the CDR3: TGCAGTGCTAGTAGGGGAGGGAGGGATGAAAAACTGTTTTTT.

The chain combines TRBV13 with TRBJ1-1, with D possibly matching TRBD1 (5 bases). The CDR3 is 13 residues long. Per germline, CDR1 PRHDT and CDR2 FYEKMQ (reference sequence). V was pared by 4 bases and J by 1 base, with 7 bases between. The CDR3 reads CASSSDRNTEAFF. The CDR3 DNA reads as TGTGCCAGCAGCTCCGACAGGAACACTGAAGCTTTCTTT. Supplemented by reference TRBV13 and TRBJ1-1, the full variable domain reads AAGVIQSPRHLIKEKRETATLKCYPIPRHDTVYWYQQGPGQDPQFLISFYEKMQSDKGSIPDRFSAQQFSDYHSELNMSSLELGDSALYFCASSSDRNTEAFFGQGTRLTVV.

The V gene is TRBV10-3, the J gene TRBJ2-1; D is possibly TRBD1 (5 bases). Germline V lookup: CDR1 ENHRY, CDR2 SYGVKD. This CDR3 region has 15 residues. Trimming took 0 bases from V and 5 from J, leaving 11 bases between them. As DNA, the CDR3 is TGTGCCATCAGTGAGTCTGGGCAGGGCAACAATGAGCAGTTCTTC. Translating it yields CAISESGQGNNEQFF.

The gene calls are TRBV5-4 and TRBJ2-1, with D hard to call. The V gene's germline CDR1 is SGHNT and CDR2 YYREEE (reference sequence). CDR3 length equals 13 residues. Trimming cost V 3 bases and J 7 bases, with 11 bases left between them. The CDR3 here is CASSSLYRNEQFF. The CDR3 DNA reads TGTGCCAGCAGCTCCCTCTATCGGAATGAGCAGTTCTTC.

In DNA form, the CDR3 reads TGTGCCAGCAGTTTCCTGACAGGGGGGCAGCCCCAGCATTTT. This encodes CASSFLTGGQPQHF. The chain recombines TRBV27 with TRBJ1-5; 9 nucleotides match TRBD1. The CDR3 covers 14 residues. V was clipped by 3 bases and J by 7 bases; unmatched bases: 4. Germline loops: CDR1 MNHEY, CDR2 SMNVEV (reference sequence).

The rearrangement links TRBV30 to TRBJ1-5; D unresolved. The V gene lost 2 bases and the J gene lost 3 bases, with 8 bases spanning the gap. Germline V CDR1 and CDR2: GTSNPN, SVGIG (reference sequence). The CDR3 contains 13 residues. CDR3 region: CAWSRGNNQPQHF. CDR3 in DNA: TGTGCCTGGAGTAGAGGGAACAATCAGCCCCAGCATTTT.

The J gene is TRBJ1-6, the V gene TRBV12-5, with D maybe TRBD1 (5 bases). This CDR3 has 15 amino acids. V was cut by 6 bases and J by 8 bases, with 17 bases left in between. Germline lookup yields CDR1 LGHNT and CDR2 FRNRAP. The CDR3 DNA sequence: TGTGCTAGTGGGATAGGCAGGGAGGGTTATTCACCCCTCCACTTT. As protein: CASGIGREGYSPLHF.

The CDR3 is CASRDRPDTQYF. DNA of the CDR3: TGTGCCAGCAGGGACAGACCAGATACGCAGTATTTT. The chain is built from TRBV7-9 and TRBJ2-3; D possibly corresponds to TRBD1 (6 bases). The CDR3 length is 12 residues. Trimming left V 6 bases short and J 4 bases short, with 8 bases between. The germline V gene has CDR1 SEHNR and CDR2 FQNEAQ (reference sequence).

CDR3 amino acids: CATSRLGGAGELFF. Written as DNA, the CDR3 is TGTGCCACCAGCCGACTGGGAGGGGCCGGGGAGCTGTTTTTT. V is TRBV15 and J is TRBJ2-2; 7 bases are shared with TRBD2. This CDR3 contains 14 residues. The V and J ends lost 5 bases and 6 bases, in that order; junction bases with no gene match: 6. CDR1 LNHNV and CDR2 YYDKDF come from the germline V gene (reference sequence).

The chain has TRBV19 and TRBJ2-1; TRBD2 matches 11 bases. The CDR3 spans 16 residues. CDR1 is LNHDA, CDR2 SQIVND, per germline (reference sequence). After removal of 3 bases from V and 4 bases from J, the junction contained 5 bases not matched to a gene. The CDR3 reads CASSILTSGGYNEQFF. DNA of the CDR3: TGTGCCAGTAGTATCCTAACTAGCGGGGGTTACAATGAGCAGTTCTTC.

The J gene is TRBJ1-1, the V gene TRBV10-3; D is uncertain. Germline CDR1 ENHRY, CDR2 SYGVKD. V lost 10 bases and J 3 bases, leaving 15 bases between the germline ends. The CDR3 length is 13 residues. CDR3 DNA: TGTGCCACCATCACTAGTAGGGACACTGAAGCTTTCTTT. The encoded protein is CATITSRDTEAFF.

The chain couples TRBV6-2 or TRBV6-3 to TRBJ1-2; tentative D call: TRBD1 (6 bases). V was cut by 5 bases and J by 3 bases, with 16 bases left in between. Germline CDR1 reads MNHEY; CDR2 reads SVGEGT. The CDR3 consists of 15 residues. The DNA of the CDR3 is TGTGCCAGCAGTACTGGAGCGGGGGCTTACTATGGCTACACCTTC. Translating it yields CASSTGAGAYYGYTF.

V usage is TRBV6-5 and J usage is TRBJ1-2; weak D call: TRBD1 (5 bases). The CDR3 runs to 13 residues. Germline CDR1 and CDR2: MNHEY and SVGAGI. Trimming shortened V by 2 bases and J by 6 bases, and 10 bases separated the two germline ends. CDR3 in amino acids: CASSYGGFDGYTF. The CDR3 DNA reads TGTGCCAGCAGTTACGGGGGGTTCGATGGCTACACCTTC.

The chain couples TRBV13 to TRBJ2-7; 8 bases match TRBD1. Germline CDR1 is PRHDT and CDR2 is FYEKMQ (reference sequence). The V segment lost 5 bases and the J segment 4 bases; nucleotides outside the gene matches: 7. CDR3 length equals 14 residues. CDR3 sequence reads: CASSRTGIFYEQYF. The CDR3 bases are TGTGCCAGCAGCCGGACAGGGATTTTTTACGAGCAGTACTTC.

This sequence joins TRBV6-5 and TRBJ1-2, with 10 bases aligning to TRBD1. This CDR3 region has 16 residues. Germline lookup yields CDR1 MNHEY and CDR2 SVGAGI. With V trimmed by 3 bases and J by 5 bases, 9 bases remained unmatched. In DNA form, the CDR3 reads TGTGCCAGCAGTTATTCCAGGACAGGGGGTTATTATGGCTACACCTTC. Translated: CASSYSRTGGYYGYTF.

CDR3 sequence (DNA): TGCGCCAGCAGCTTTGGGATAGCGGGGGGGCTTGCAGATACGCAGTATTTT. Amino acids: CASSFGIAGGLADTQYF. The rearrangement links TRBV5-1 to TRBJ2-3, with 11 bases aligning to TRBD2. J lost 4 bases, V lost 2 bases, and 9 bases had no gene match. There are 17 residues in the CDR3. Germline lookup yields CDR1 SGHRS and CDR2 YFSETQ.

As concerns this clone: The sample carries other DNA sequences with the same CDR3. The CDR3 here is CASSQARGYTF. DNA for the CDR3: TGTGCCAGCAGCCAAGCCCGGGGCTACACCTTC. The chain combines TRBV3-1 (or the pseudogene TRBV3-2) with TRBJ1-2; D gene ambiguous. V lost 1 base and J lost 8, with 5 bases in between. The CDR3 spans 11 residues. The germline V gene encodes CDR1 LGHDT and CDR2 YNNKEL (reference sequence).

This chain joins TRBV19 and TRBJ1-5; D gene unclear. The CDR3 consists of 14 residues. Germline-derived CDR1 and CDR2 are LNHDA and SQIVND (reference sequence). With 5 bases removed from V and 1 base from J, the gap between germline ends came to 9 bases. The CDR3 DNA reads as TGTGCCAGTAGTCCAGACACAAGCAATCAGCCCCAGCATTTT. Residues: CASSPDTSNQPQHF.